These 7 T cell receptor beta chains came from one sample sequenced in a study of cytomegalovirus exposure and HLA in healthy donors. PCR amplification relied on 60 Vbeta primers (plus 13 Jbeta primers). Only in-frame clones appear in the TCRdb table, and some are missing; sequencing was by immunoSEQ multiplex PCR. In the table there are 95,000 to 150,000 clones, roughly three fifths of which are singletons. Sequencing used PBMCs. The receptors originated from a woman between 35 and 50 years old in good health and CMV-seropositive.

The CDR3, as DNA: TGCGCCAGCAGCTTGGGGGCAGACGAAGCTTTCTTT. Protein sequence: CASSLGADEAFF. J is TRBJ1-1 and V is TRBV5-1; no definite D call. Germline CDR1 reads SGHRS; CDR2 reads YFSETQ. The CDR3 loop spans 12 amino acids. Between the trimmed V and J ends, which lost 0 bases and 8 bases, there was a span of 8 bases.

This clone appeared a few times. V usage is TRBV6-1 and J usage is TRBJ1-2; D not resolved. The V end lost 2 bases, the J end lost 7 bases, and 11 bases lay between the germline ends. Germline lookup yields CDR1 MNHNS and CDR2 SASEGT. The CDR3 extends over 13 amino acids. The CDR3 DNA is TGTGCCAGCAGTGAACGAACGGCGGGTGGCTACACCTTC. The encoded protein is CASSERTAGGYTF.

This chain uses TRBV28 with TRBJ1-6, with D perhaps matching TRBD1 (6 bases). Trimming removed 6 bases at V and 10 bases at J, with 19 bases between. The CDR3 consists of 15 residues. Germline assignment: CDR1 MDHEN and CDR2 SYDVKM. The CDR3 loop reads CASSLETGYGSPLHF. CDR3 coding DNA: TGTGCCAGCAGCTTGGAAACAGGGTATGGGTCACCCCTCCACTTT. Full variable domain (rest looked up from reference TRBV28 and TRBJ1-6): DVKVTQSSRYLVKRTGEKVFLECVQDMDHENMFWYRQDPGLGLRLIYFSYDVKMKEKGDIPEGYSVSREKKERFSLILESASTNQTSMYLCASSLETGYGSPLHFGNGTRLTVT.

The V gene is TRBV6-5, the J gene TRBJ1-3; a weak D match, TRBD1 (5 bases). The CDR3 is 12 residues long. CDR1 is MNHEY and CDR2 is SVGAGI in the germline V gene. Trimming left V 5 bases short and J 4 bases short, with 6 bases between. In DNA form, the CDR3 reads TGTGCCAGCAGTCCAGGGGGAAACACCATATATTTT. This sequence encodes CASSPGGNTIYF.

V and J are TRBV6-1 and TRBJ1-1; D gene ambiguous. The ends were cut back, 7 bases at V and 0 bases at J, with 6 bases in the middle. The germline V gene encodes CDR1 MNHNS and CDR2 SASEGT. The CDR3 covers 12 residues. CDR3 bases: TGTGCCAGCAACAAGTTGAACACTGAAGCTTTCTTT. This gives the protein CASNKLNTEAFF.

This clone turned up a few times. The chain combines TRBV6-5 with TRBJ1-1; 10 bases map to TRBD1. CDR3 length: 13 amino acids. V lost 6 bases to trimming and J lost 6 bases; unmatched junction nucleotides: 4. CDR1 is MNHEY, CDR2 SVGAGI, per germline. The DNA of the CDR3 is TGTGCCAGCAGCAGGGACAGGGGTGCTGAAGCTTTCTTT. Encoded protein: CASSRDRGAEAFF.

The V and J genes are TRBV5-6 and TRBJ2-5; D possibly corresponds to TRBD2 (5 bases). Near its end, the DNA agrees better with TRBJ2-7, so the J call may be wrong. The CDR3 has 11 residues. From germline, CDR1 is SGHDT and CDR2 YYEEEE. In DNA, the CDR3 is TGTGCCAGCAGCTTAGGAGGCGAGCAGTACTTC. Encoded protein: CASSLGGEQYF.